Below are 15 T cell receptor beta chains sequenced from a single sample in a study of T-cell memory formation after mild COVID-19. Each CDR3 protein gets one entry after TCRdb re-called the 5' RACE reads with MiXCR. Seen here are 400,000 to 500,000 distinct CDR3 sequences, 15% to 20% observed once, and the top ten hold approximately 8.4%. Sequenced sample: PBMCs or a T cell subset sorted from them (not recorded which). All receptors derive from an adult woman who had mild COVID-19 (a few samples of this study predate the infection). Cell type and time point are not known.

This chain uses TRBV29-1 with TRBJ2-3; the D gene is possibly TRBD2 (5 bases). Germline CDR1 reads SQVTM; CDR2 reads ANQGSEA. V lost 5 bases and J lost 6, with 18 bases in between. The length of the CDR3 is 14 residues. Here the CDR3 DNA reads TGCAGCGTTCATCTGCGGGTGAGGGCTGATACGCAGTATTTT. As protein: CSVHLRVRADTQYF.

V gene TRBV20-1 combines with J gene TRBJ2-1; 9 bases are a match to TRBD2. Trimming removed 0 bases from V and 4 bases from J; junction bases left unmatched: 7. Per the germline V gene, CDR1 is DFQATT and CDR2 is SNEGSKA (reference sequence). The length of the CDR3 is 16 residues. This CDR3 reads CSARESGTSRYNEQFF. DNA for the CDR3: TGCAGTGCTAGAGAAAGCGGGACTAGCAGATACAATGAGCAGTTCTTC.

The CDR3 sequence is CASSQATVSYEQYF. CDR3 coding DNA: TGCGCCAGCAGCCAAGCTACAGTGTCCTACGAGCAGTACTTC. The chain has TRBV4-3 and TRBJ2-7, with D uncertain. V was cut by 1 base and J by 1 base, with 8 bases left in between. The germline V gene has CDR1 LGHNA and CDR2 YSLEER. There are 14 residues in the CDR3.

This clonotype showed up many times. J is TRBJ1-2 and V is TRBV6-5; 9 positions agree with TRBD1. Germline CDR1 MNHEY, CDR2 SVGAGI. Trimming took 3 bases from V and 6 from J; bases not matched to a gene: 5. The CDR3 contains 14 residues. The CDR3 nucleotides read TGTGCCAGCAGTTATGGGCGGACAGGGGATGGCTACACCTTC. It encodes CASSYGRTGDGYTF.

This clonotype came up a few times. This rearrangement joins TRBV7-2 to TRBJ2-1; D not resolved. From germline, CDR1 is SGHTA and CDR2 FQGNSA. The CDR3 spans 16 residues. Trimming removed 3 bases from V and 0 bases from J, with 12 bases in between. Here the CDR3 reads CASSFMVASSYNEQFF. CDR3 nucleotide sequence: TGTGCCAGCAGCTTTATGGTTGCGAGCTCCTACAATGAGCAGTTCTTC. The variable domain in full, completed from reference TRBV7-2 and TRBJ2-1, reads GAGVSQSPSNKVTEKGKDVELRCDPISGHTALYWYRQSLGQGLEFLIYFQGNSAPDKSGLPSDRFSAERTGGSVSTLTIQRTQQEDSAVYLCASSFMVASSYNEQFFGPGTRLTVL.

This clonotype was seen a handful of times. The chain is built from TRBV27 and TRBJ1-1; the D is unclear. This CDR3 spans 11 amino acids. CDR1 and CDR2 (germline): MNHEY, SMNVEV (reference sequence). V was shortened by 6 bases and J by 3 bases, with 5 bases between the two germline ends. CDR3 sequence: CASRSYTEAFF. For the CDR3, the DNA is TGTGCCAGCAGGTCATACACTGAAGCTTTCTTT.

This clonotype was seen once. The chain is built from TRBV20-1 and TRBJ2-5; no clear D gene. Trimming took 1 base from V and 2 from J, leaving 5 bases between them. From germline, CDR1 is DFQATT and CDR2 SNEGSKA (reference sequence). This CDR3 has 12 residues. CDR3 sequence (DNA): TGCAGTGCTAGAGCGCTGCAAGAGACCCAGTACTTC. Translation gives CSARALQETQYF.

The chain joins TRBV27 to TRBJ2-7; 9 positions match TRBD2. V was clipped by 3 bases and J by 5 bases; unmatched bases: 5. Germline assignment: CDR1 MNHEY and CDR2 SMNVEV (reference sequence). The CDR3 runs 14 residues. CDR3 protein: CASSFGLAWNEQYF. The DNA of the CDR3 is TGTGCCAGCAGTTTCGGACTAGCGTGGAACGAGCAGTACTTC.

This clonotype was counted between two and nine times. The chain joins TRBV4-1 to TRBJ1-3; no clear D. CDR1 and CDR2 (germline): MGHRA, YSYEKL. V lost 3 bases and J lost 0, with 12 bases in between. The CDR3 is 16 residues long. The CDR3 protein is CASSQRHDLSGNTIYF. Here the CDR3 DNA reads TGCGCCAGCAGCCAGAGACACGATCTCTCTGGAAACACCATATATTTT.

This rearrangement joins TRBV4-1 to TRBJ2-7; a possible D gene is TRBD2 (5 bases). This CDR3 is built from 15 residues. Trimming removed 0 bases from V and 2 bases from J, with 11 bases in between. Germline values: CDR1 MGHRA, CDR2 YSYEKL. The CDR3 here is CASSQETAGTYEQYF. CDR3 DNA: TGCGCCAGCAGCCAAGAAACGGCGGGTACCTACGAGCAGTACTTC.

The rearrangement uses TRBV29-1 and TRBJ2-7; 7 nucleotides line up with TRBD1. Germline CDR1 and CDR2: SQVTM and ANQGSEA. The CDR3 has 14 amino acids. With V trimmed by 4 bases and J by 7 bases, 13 bases remained unmatched. As DNA, the CDR3 is TGCAGCGTTGTGGGACCGGGACAGCAAGGGGAGCAGTACTTC. This encodes CSVVGPGQQGEQYF.

This clonotype was observed a handful of times. The chain links TRBV6-6 to TRBJ1-6, with a tentative D call TRBD1 (6 bases). Germline V gene lookup returns CDR1 MNHNY and CDR2 SVGAGI (reference sequence). V was pared by 2 bases and J by 3 bases, with 11 bases between. The CDR3 covers 16 residues. CDR3 DNA sequence: TGTGCCAGCAGTTACGGAGGGGGGGACTATAATTCACCCCTCCACTTT. Translated, it gives CASSYGGGDYNSPLHF.

This clonotype was detected only a few times. The chain couples TRBV15 to TRBJ2-5; TRBD1 agrees at 7 bases. CDR3 length: 14 amino acids. V was clipped by 5 bases and J by 5 bases; unmatched bases: 8. The germline V gene has CDR1 LNHNV and CDR2 YYDKDF (reference sequence). CDR3 protein: CATSGRQGWETQYF. CDR3 coding DNA: TGTGCCACCAGCGGAAGACAGGGTTGGGAGACCCAGTACTTC.

This clonotype was observed a few times. V and J are TRBV12-3 or TRBV12-4 and TRBJ2-6; D unresolved. V was trimmed by 3 bases and J by 2 bases, leaving 17 bases between them. The CDR3 runs to 18 residues. The CDR3 region has the DNA TGTGCCAGCAGTTTGCGAGGAAGGGAAGTTCCTGGGGCCAACGTCCTGACTTTC. The encoded protein is CASSLRGREVPGANVLTF.

This rearrangement joins TRBV5-1 to TRBJ2-1; 7 nucleotides agree with TRBD2. The ends lost 0 bases at V and 7 bases at J; junction bases unmatched: 7. The CDR3 has 15 amino acids. Germline loops: CDR1 SGHRS, CDR2 YFSETQ. The CDR3 sequence is CASSLGLAGQNEQFF. The CDR3 DNA follows: TGCGCCAGCAGCTTGGGACTAGCAGGGCAAAATGAGCAGTTCTTC.